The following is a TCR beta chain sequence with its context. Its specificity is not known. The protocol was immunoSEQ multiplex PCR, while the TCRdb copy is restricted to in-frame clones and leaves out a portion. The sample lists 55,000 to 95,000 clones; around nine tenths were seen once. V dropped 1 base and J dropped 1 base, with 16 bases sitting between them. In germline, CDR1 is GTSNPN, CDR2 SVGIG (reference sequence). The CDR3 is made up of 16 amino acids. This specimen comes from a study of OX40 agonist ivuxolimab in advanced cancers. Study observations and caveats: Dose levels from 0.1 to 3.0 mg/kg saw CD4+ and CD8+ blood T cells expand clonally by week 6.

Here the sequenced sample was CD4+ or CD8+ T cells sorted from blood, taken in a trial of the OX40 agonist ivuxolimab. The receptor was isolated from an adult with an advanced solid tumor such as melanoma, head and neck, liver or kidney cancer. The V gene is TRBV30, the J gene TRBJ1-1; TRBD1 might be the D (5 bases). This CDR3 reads CAWSAYRTYWNTEAFF. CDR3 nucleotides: TGTGCCTGGAGTGCGTACCGGACATATTGGAACACTGAAGCTTTCTTT.